This TCR beta chain comes out of a study of blood T cells in healthy people across ages. The authors ran a second PCR of about 7 to 11 cycles using a sample-barcoded 5' primer and a J-beta primer mix. Each CDR3 protein gets one entry after TCRdb re-called the 5' RACE reads with MiXCR. The sample lists some 940,000 distinct CDR3 sequences; almost 30% were seen once. CDR3 length equals 14 residues. Germline assignment: CDR1 KGHSH and CDR2 LQKENI. Details on this clonotype: One end of the junction is discordant with germline, which a read error may explain.

The sample also formed part of further work on T cells of mothers and their children.

The origin of this receptor is a woman aged 35 to 49 in good health. Sequenced: blood. The chain combines TRBV18 with TRBJ2-1; 12 nucleotides line up with TRBD2. CDR3 nucleotides: TGTGCCAGCCCACCGACTAGCGGGGGCAATGAGCAGTTCTTC. Its protein is CASPPTSGGNEQFF. The full variable domain, completed using reference TRBV18 and TRBJ2-1, is NAGVMQNPRHLVRRRGQEARLRCSPMKGHSHVYWYRQLPEEGLKFMVYLQKENIIDESGMPKERFSAEFPKEGPSILRIQQVVRGDSAAYFCASPPTSGGNEQFFGPGTRLTVL.